Shown below are 19 T cell receptor beta chains from a single sample sequenced in a study of blood T cell repertoires in COVID-19 (dated by TCRdb to 2020 to 2022). Library construction relied on the immunoSEQ multiplex PCR assay. The immuneACCESS repertoire file appears here via TCRdb, limited to in-frame rearrangements. These files lack a portion of the clones; in checked studies, under half of the deficit traces to unresolved V genes, and the cause of the others is not known. This sample lists about 240,000 clones; around four fifths were detected once. The top ten constitute 8% to 9% of the sample. Sequencing was carried out using peripheral blood. The receptors were sampled from an elderly woman with COVID-19, enrolled during active disease.

V usage is TRBV7-2 and J usage is TRBJ2-1; 8 positions match TRBD2. After removal of 3 bases from V and 6 bases from J, the junction contained 4 bases not matched to a gene. CDR1 is SGHTA, CDR2 FQGNSA, per germline. The CDR3 runs to 14 residues. The CDR3 DNA reads as TGTGCCAGCAGCTTTCCAGCGGGAGCCAATGAGCAGTTCTTC. It encodes CASSFPAGANEQFF.

Notes on this clone: The junction departs from the called germline gene at one end, perhaps through a read error. The rearrangement joins TRBV19 to TRBJ1-1; the D gene is possibly TRBD1 (6 bases). In germline, CDR1 is LNHDA, CDR2 SQIVND (reference sequence). CDR3 length: 11 amino acids. The CDR3 DNA is TGTGCCAGTAAGGGGGGGGGTCCTGGGATCTTT. Its translation: CASKGGGPGIF. The whole variable domain, remainder taken from reference TRBV19 and TRBJ1-1, is DGGITQSPKYLFRKEGQNVTLSCEQNLNHDAMYWYRQDPGQGLRLIYYSQIVNDFQKGDIAEGYSVSREKKESFPLTVTSAQKNPTAFYLCASKGGGPGIFGQGTRLTVV.

This clone was counted between two and nine times. The rearrangement uses TRBV27 and TRBJ2-1; TRBD2 aligns across 8 bases. The germline V gene encodes CDR1 MNHEY and CDR2 SMNVEV (reference sequence). CDR3 length equals 15 residues. With V trimmed by 6 bases and J by 6 bases, 10 bases remained unmatched. CDR3: CASRGAGAPLNEQFF. DNA for the CDR3: TGTGCCAGCAGAGGAGCGGGAGCCCCCCTCAATGAGCAGTTCTTC.

This clone was recorded a few times. The chain joins TRBV20-1 to TRBJ1-1; 8 bases map to TRBD1. This CDR3 spans 14 amino acids. With V trimmed by 3 bases and J by 0 bases, 3 bases remained unmatched. CDR1 is DFQATT and CDR2 is SNEGSKA in the germline V gene (reference sequence). Here the CDR3 reads CSASPGQVNTEAFF. The CDR3 bases are TGCAGTGCTAGTCCGGGACAGGTGAACACTGAAGCTTTCTTT.

The chain links TRBV5-1 to TRBJ1-5; D unresolved. The CDR3 extends over 13 amino acids. The ends were cut back, 5 bases at V and 0 bases at J, with 6 bases in the middle. The V gene's germline CDR1 is SGHRS and CDR2 YFSETQ. CDR3 residues: CASSELSNQPQHF. CDR3 in DNA: TGCGCCAGCAGTGAGCTTAGCAATCAGCCCCAGCATTTT.

The chain is built from TRBV7-9 and TRBJ1-1; TRBD1 matches at 7 bases. The length of the CDR3 is 15 residues. V was pared by 5 bases and J by 6 bases, with 12 bases of the junction left unmatched. Looked up from germline, CDR1 is SEHNR and CDR2 is FQNEAQ (reference sequence). The CDR3 loop reads CASSTRQGKHPEAFF. The CDR3 nucleotides are TGTGCCAGCAGCACCCGACAGGGTAAACACCCTGAAGCTTTCTTT.

This chain links TRBV5-1 with TRBJ2-5; the D gene is possibly TRBD2 (5 bases). This CDR3 has 15 amino acids. Per the germline V gene, CDR1 is SGHRS and CDR2 is YFSETQ. V lost 0 bases, J lost 5 bases, and 14 bases lay in between. The CDR3 here is CASSLVSGPGETQYF. CDR3 DNA: TGCGCCAGCAGCTTGGTGAGCGGCCCTGGGGAGACCCAGTACTTC.

The rearrangement uses TRBV12-5 and TRBJ1-1; no definite D call. This CDR3 contains 13 residues. Per the germline V gene, CDR1 is LGHNT and CDR2 is FRNRAP. V lost 7 bases, J lost 1 base, and 10 bases lay in between. The CDR3 protein is CASVSEGNTEAFF. In nucleotides, the CDR3 is TGTGCTAGTGTCTCCGAGGGGAACACTGAAGCTTTCTTT.

The J gene is TRBJ2-7, the V gene TRBV18; 8 nucleotides line up with TRBD1. The CDR3 covers 16 residues. Trimming took 2 bases from V and 0 from J; bases not matched to a gene: 6. Germline CDR1 reads KGHSH; CDR2 reads LQKENI. The chain's CDR3 is CASSPGQGGSSYEQYF. The DNA for the CDR3 is TGTGCCAGCTCACCAGGACAGGGTGGTTCCTCCTACGAGCAGTACTTC.

This chain uses TRBV6-1 with TRBJ1-2; the match to TRBD1 covers 9 bases. The CDR3 contains 16 residues. Germline V lookup: CDR1 MNHNS, CDR2 SASEGT. Trimming cost V 4 bases and J 8 bases; bases outside gene matches: 14. In DNA, the CDR3 is TGTGCCAGCAGTGCTCAGACAGGGGGAAACATAGGGGGCTACACCTTC. Protein product: CASSAQTGGNIGGYTF.

The rearrangement joins TRBV5-1 to TRBJ1-1; tentatively, D is TRBD1 (5 bases). The germline V and J ends were trimmed by 2 bases and 4 bases, with 9 bases remaining between them. The CDR3 is made up of 13 amino acids. CDR1 SGHRS and CDR2 YFSETQ come from the germline V gene. CDR3 sequence: CASSFFGGTEAFF. In DNA form, the CDR3 reads TGCGCCAGCAGCTTTTTCGGGGGCACTGAAGCTTTCTTT.

V usage is TRBV7-9 and J usage is TRBJ1-4, with a tentative D call TRBD1 (5 bases). Per the germline V gene, CDR1 is SEHNR and CDR2 is FQNEAQ (reference sequence). The CDR3 extends over 14 amino acids. The V end was cut by 6 bases, the J end by 9 bases, with 17 bases between. CDR3 sequence: CASSDGRVGKKLFF. In nucleotides, the CDR3 is TGTGCCAGCAGTGATGGCAGGGTAGGAAAAAAACTGTTTTTT.

V usage is TRBV6-2 or TRBV6-3 and J usage is TRBJ2-1; 7 nucleotides align to TRBD1. There are 16 residues in the CDR3. Germline V lookup: CDR1 MNHEY, CDR2 SVGEGT. V was pared by 1 base and J by 3 bases, with 6 bases of the junction left unmatched. Here the CDR3 DNA reads TGTGCCAGCAGTTACTTCCCCTACAGGGGCTACAATGAGCAGTTCTTC. Its protein product is CASSYFPYRGYNEQFF.

This rearrangement joins TRBV30 to TRBJ1-2; D unclear. The V end was cut by 2 bases, the J end by 10 bases, with 14 bases between. Germline V gives CDR1 GTSNPN, CDR2 SVGIG (reference sequence). This CDR3 comprises 12 residues. This CDR3 reads CAWSLSLPIYTF. In DNA, the CDR3 is TGTGCCTGGAGTCTAAGCCTCCCCATCTACACCTTC.

The chain is built from TRBV27 and TRBJ1-2; 10 bases are a match to TRBD1. Germline V gene sequence: CDR1 MNHEY, CDR2 SMNVEV (reference sequence). The CDR3 covers 15 residues. J gave up 8 bases and V 4 bases, and 10 bases lay outside the gene matches. CDR3 in amino acids: CASSSRQGAHYGYTF. In DNA form, the CDR3 reads TGTGCCAGCAGTTCCCGACAGGGGGCGCATTACGGCTACACCTTC.

Turning to this clone: The same CDR3 is also encoded by other DNA sequences in this sample. The chain combines TRBV12-3 or TRBV12-4 with TRBJ1-6; no clear D gene. V was trimmed by 2 bases and J by 7 bases, leaving 6 bases between them. The CDR3 consists of 13 residues. In nucleotides, the CDR3 is TGTGCCAGCAGTTTAACAGAGAATTCACCCCTCCACTTT. It is translated as CASSLTENSPLHF.

The V and J genes are TRBV19 and TRBJ1-4; D is undetermined. CDR3 length equals 15 residues. Per germline, CDR1 LNHDA and CDR2 SQIVND (reference sequence). Trimming stripped 2 bases from V and 0 bases from J, with 7 bases between. As DNA, the CDR3 is TGTGCCAGTAGTATAATCGGTGCAACTAATGAAAAACTGTTTTTT. Encoded protein: CASSIIGATNEKLFF.

V and J are TRBV7-8 and TRBJ1-4; 8 positions agree with TRBD1. The germline CDR1 and CDR2 sequences are SGHVS and FQNEAQ. This CDR3 region has 14 residues. V lost 5 bases, J lost 7 bases, and 6 bases stayed unmatched. The CDR3 protein is CASSRDRGGEKLFF. The CDR3 DNA reads TGTGCCAGCAGCCGAGACAGGGGCGGTGAAAAACTGTTTTTT.

On this clone itself: The sample holds other DNA sequences that translate to the same CDR3. V is TRBV2 and J is TRBJ2-5, with no clear D. This CDR3 has 11 residues. CDR1 is SNHLY, CDR2 FYNNEI, per germline. Trimming stripped 5 bases from V and 1 base from J, with 2 bases between. This chain's CDR3 is CASSRQETQYF. The CDR3, as DNA: TGTGCCAGCAGTCGCCAAGAGACCCAGTACTTC. Variable domain in full (rest from reference TRBV2 and TRBJ2-5): EPEVTQTPSHQVTQMGQEVILRCVPISNHLYFYWYRQILGQKVEFLVSFYNNEISEKSEIFDDQFSVERPDGSNFTLKIRSTKLEDSAMYFCASSRQETQYFGPGTRLLVL.